These 24 T cell receptor beta chains came from one sample sequenced in a study of identical twins. Each CDR3 protein is one row after TCRdb ran MiXCR on the 5' RACE reads. Of fewer than 900,000 distinct CDR3 sequences in the sample, about 20% were seen once. Separately, the same data were catalogued under a study of T cells expressing NK-cell markers.

Sequencing was done on a sample of PBMCs. The receptor source for this set is a woman aged 18-35 years in good health.

The gene calls are TRBV19 and TRBJ2-2; 11 positions match TRBD2. CDR3 length: 19 amino acids. Germline V CDR1 and CDR2: LNHDA, SQIVND (reference sequence). J lost 0 bases, V lost 5 bases, and 11 bases had no gene match. CDR3 sequence: CASSPGTSGHLPNTGELFF. The CDR3 DNA reads TGTGCCAGTAGTCCCGGGACTAGCGGACATCTTCCGAACACCGGGGAGCTGTTTTTT.

Only a few counts were recorded for this clonotype. This chain connects TRBV20-1 to TRBJ2-1; D could derive from TRBD1 or TRBD2 (5 bases each). In germline, CDR1 is DFQATT, CDR2 SNEGSKA (reference sequence). V was clipped by 1 base and J by 6 bases, with 16 bases between them. The CDR3 is made up of 15 amino acids. The CDR3 here is CSARVSARATNEQFF. The CDR3 DNA sequence: TGCAGTGCTAGAGTTAGCGCCAGGGCAACCAATGAGCAGTTCTTC.

This clonotype was picked up many times. The chain links TRBV7-6 to TRBJ2-7, with D tentatively TRBD1 (6 bases). Trimming removed 5 bases at V and 0 bases at J, with 14 bases between. In germline, CDR1 is SGHVS, CDR2 FNYEAQ. There are 15 residues in the CDR3. The CDR3 DNA follows: TGTGCCAGCAGCCGCTCAATGGACAGCTCCTACGAGCAGTACTTC. Its protein is CASSRSMDSSYEQYF.

This clonotype was detected a few times. V gene TRBV7-8 combines with J gene TRBJ2-5, with 10 nucleotides matching TRBD2. The CDR3 contains 16 residues. Germline V gene sequence: CDR1 SGHVS, CDR2 FQNEAQ. Trimming cost V 0 bases and J 4 bases; bases outside gene matches: 5. CDR3 DNA sequence: TGTGCCAGCAGCTTAGCGGCTAGCGGGAGTAGAGAGACCCAGTACTTC. As protein: CASSLAASGSRETQYF.

The chain joins TRBV20-1 to TRBJ2-4, with TRBD2 matching 9 bases. CDR1 and CDR2 from the germline V gene are DFQATT and SNEGSKA (reference sequence). The J segment lost 3 bases and the V segment lost 0 bases, leaving 3 bases of the junction unmatched. The CDR3 runs to 15 residues. The CDR3 loop reads CSAREGSGGKNIQYF. The CDR3 DNA sequence: TGCAGTGCTAGAGAGGGTAGCGGGGGCAAAAACATTCAGTACTTC.

This clonotype was counted between two and nine times. V and J are TRBV7-9 and TRBJ1-1, with no clear D. The ends were cut back, 7 bases at V and 7 bases at J, with 13 bases in the middle. The CDR3 totals 12 residues. Germline CDR1 and CDR2: SEHNR and FQNEAQ (reference sequence). CDR3 sequence: CASTIGEGEAFF. The CDR3 DNA reads as TGTGCCAGCACCATCGGGGAGGGTGAAGCTTTCTTT.

This clonotype occurred many times. This chain uses TRBV9 with TRBJ1-2, with D tentatively TRBD1 (5 bases). Germline CDR1 reads SGDLS; CDR2 reads YYNGEE. Between the trimmed V and J ends, which lost 3 bases and 2 bases, there was a span of 8 bases. The CDR3 covers 13 residues. CDR3 region: CASSDRQNYGYTF. For the CDR3, the DNA is TGTGCCAGCAGCGACCGACAGAACTATGGCTACACCTTC.

The chain joins TRBV7-2 to TRBJ2-1; D not resolved. Germline lookup yields CDR1 SGHTA and CDR2 FQGNSA. The CDR3 spans 14 residues. V lost 1 base to trimming and J lost 7 bases, with 11 bases between them. The CDR3 region has the DNA TGTGCCAGCAGCTTAGTTGGATCCAGAAATGAGCAGTTCTTC. This encodes CASSLVGSRNEQFF. Full variable domain (rest looked up from reference TRBV7-2 and TRBJ2-1): GAGVSQSPSNKVTEKGKDVELRCDPISGHTALYWYRQSLGQGLEFLIYFQGNSAPDKSGLPSDRFSAERTGGSVSTLTIQRTQQEDSAVYLCASSLVGSRNEQFFGPGTRLTVL.

The J gene is TRBJ2-4, the V gene TRBV4-2; TRBD2 aligns across 8 bases. CDR3 length: 18 amino acids. V shed 0 bases and J 3 bases; nucleotides not matched to a gene: 10. CDR1 is LGHNA and CDR2 is YNFKEQ in the germline V gene. CDR3 sequence: CASSQDYGLAGLKNIQYF. The CDR3 DNA sequence: TGTGCCAGCAGCCAAGATTACGGGCTAGCGGGCCTCAAAAACATTCAGTACTTC.

J is TRBJ1-1 and V is TRBV12-3 or TRBV12-4; D perhaps matches TRBD1 (6 bases). This CDR3 comprises 12 residues. Deletions cut 8 bases from V and 7 bases from J, with 14 bases between. CDR3 nucleotides: TGTGCCAGCGGGAGGCTGGACAGTGAAGCTTTCTTT. Translation: CASGRLDSEAFF.

This chain connects TRBV20-1 to TRBJ2-1; 9 bases fit TRBD2. In germline, CDR1 is DFQATT, CDR2 SNEGSKA (reference sequence). V lost 7 bases and J lost 3; bases outside the gene matches: 4. The CDR3 contains 13 residues. DNA of the CDR3: TGCAGTGGCGCTAGCGGGATCTACAATGAGCAGTTCTTC. Translated: CSGASGIYNEQFF.

The rearrangement links TRBV20-1 to TRBJ2-5; 9 bases fit TRBD1. The length of the CDR3 is 14 residues. From germline, CDR1 is DFQATT and CDR2 SNEGSKA (reference sequence). The trim removed 4 bases at V and 5 bases at J, leaving 8 bases unmatched. The CDR3 region has the DNA TGCAGTGCTATAACCGGGACAGGGACCGAGACCCAGTACTTC. Amino acids: CSAITGTGTETQYF.

The gene calls are TRBV5-1 and TRBJ2-5; 12 bases match TRBD2. Germline values: CDR1 SGHRS, CDR2 YFSETQ. This CDR3 is 16 amino acids long. With V trimmed by 2 bases and J by 0 bases, 2 bases remained unmatched. CDR3 nucleotides: TGCGCCAGCAGCTTTGGGACTAGCGGGCACCAAGAGACCCAGTACTTC. Its protein product is CASSFGTSGHQETQYF.

The chain employs TRBV29-1 and TRBJ2-3; 13 bases are shared with TRBD2. Germline lookup yields CDR1 SQVTM and CDR2 ANQGSEA. CDR3 length: 15 residues. The J segment lost 3 bases and the V segment lost 5 bases, leaving 5 bases of the junction unmatched. The CDR3 sequence is CSVTSGGARTDTQYF. The CDR3 coding sequence is TGCAGCGTTACTAGCGGGGGGGCGCGGACAGATACGCAGTATTTT.

The gene calls are TRBV7-3 and TRBJ2-3; the D is unclear. Per germline, CDR1 SGHTA and CDR2 FQGTGA. This CDR3 contains 19 residues. Deletions cut 0 bases from V and 0 bases from J, with 19 bases between. CDR3 region: CASSLTGWSARSSTDTQYF. CDR3 in DNA: TGTGCCAGCAGCTTAACAGGTTGGAGTGCGAGGTCTAGCACAGATACGCAGTATTTT.

The chain employs TRBV3-1 and TRBJ1-2; tentatively, D is TRBD1 (6 bases). Germline loops: CDR1 LGHDT, CDR2 YNNKEL (reference sequence). This CDR3 has 14 amino acids. V was cut by 5 bases and J by 2 bases, with 12 bases left in between. Here the CDR3 reads CASSNGGGNYGYTF. CDR3 sequence (DNA): TGTGCCAGCAGCAACGGAGGGGGGAACTATGGCTACACCTTC.

This clonotype was observed many times. V usage is TRBV5-6 and J usage is TRBJ2-1, with a tentative D call TRBD2 (5 bases). Deletions cut 4 bases from V and 5 bases from J, with 22 bases between. There are 17 residues in the CDR3. CDR1 is SGHDT and CDR2 is YYEEEE in the germline V gene. Written as DNA, the CDR3 is TGTGCCAGCAGCCAAACGGGGTTTGGGATTACCAACAATGAGCAGTTCTTC. Translating it yields CASSQTGFGITNNEQFF.

This clonotype was detected a few times. The rearrangement joins TRBV15 to TRBJ2-3; 12 bases match TRBD2. Germline CDR1 LNHNV, CDR2 YYDKDF (reference sequence). The V and J ends lost 5 bases and 2 bases, in that order; junction bases with no gene match: 8. The CDR3 loop spans 17 amino acids. Here the CDR3 DNA reads TGTGCCACCAGCTCTTCGCGGACTAGCGGGGACACAGATACGCAGTATTTT. Translation: CATSSSRTSGDTDTQYF.

At least ten counts were recorded for this clonotype. The chain has TRBV20-1 and TRBJ1-3; perhaps TRBD1 as D (6 bases). Germline CDR1 reads DFQATT; CDR2 reads SNEGSKA (reference sequence). Trimming took 5 bases from V and 0 from J, leaving 17 bases between them. This CDR3 comprises 16 residues. This chain's CDR3 is CSAASPGHRSGNTIYF. Here the CDR3 DNA reads TGCAGTGCTGCTTCGCCGGGACACCGCTCTGGAAACACCATATATTTT.

This clonotype has a handful of counts. This chain connects TRBV6-1 to TRBJ2-1; 8 bases fit TRBD1. This CDR3 has 15 residues. The germline V gene encodes CDR1 MNHNS and CDR2 SASEGT. J was trimmed by 5 bases and V by 6 bases; bases with no gene match: 9. The CDR3 is CASSDWTGLDNEQFF. The DNA for the CDR3 is TGTGCCAGCAGCGACTGGACAGGGCTCGACAATGAGCAGTTCTTC.

J is TRBJ1-3 and V is TRBV6-1, with D tentatively TRBD1 (6 bases). The ends were cut back, 2 bases at V and 4 bases at J, with 15 bases in the middle. The CDR3 sequence is 16 residues long. Germline CDR1 MNHNS, CDR2 SASEGT. The CDR3 is CASSENRATIGNTIYF. The CDR3 region has the DNA TGTGCCAGCAGTGAAAACAGGGCTACTATCGGAAACACCATATATTTT.

This chain joins TRBV21-1 and TRBJ1-5; the table's D call of TRBD1 was not tested on the DNA. TRBV21-1 is a known pseudogene. The CDR3 spans 16 residues. The CDR3 spells CASSKPGQGASQPQHF. The CDR3 DNA reads TGTGCCAGCAGCAAACCCGGACAGGGGGCTAGTCAGCCCCAGCATTTT.

This clonotype showed up many times. The chain joins TRBV20-1 to TRBJ1-1; unclear D gene. The V gene's germline CDR1 is DFQATT and CDR2 SNEGSKA (reference sequence). Trimming left V 6 bases short and J 1 base short, with 9 bases between. The CDR3 totals 12 residues. This CDR3 is CSAETTNTEAFF. Written as DNA, the CDR3 is TGCAGTGCCGAGACAACGAACACTGAAGCTTTCTTT.

This clonotype was seen more than once but under ten times. CDR3 in amino acids: CASSLSDSLGDEQFF. CDR3 DNA: TGCGCCAGCAGCTTAAGCGACAGTTTGGGTGATGAGCAGTTCTTC. This chain joins TRBV5-1 and TRBJ2-1, with D possibly TRBD1 on 5 matching bases. Deletions cut 2 bases from V and 8 bases from J, with 17 bases between. Germline V lookup: CDR1 SGHRS, CDR2 YFSETQ. The CDR3 consists of 15 residues.